The clone carrying this TCR beta chain was found a few times. Its antigen is unidentified. The entry originates in a study of response to subunit inactivated influenza vaccine. Study findings and constraints: The authors put forward the suggestion that each seasonal influenza vaccination may bring in only a limited number of new T cells.

The CDR3 has 15 residues. Trimming took 2 bases from V and 7 from J, leaving 14 bases between them. The V gene's germline CDR1 is MNHEY and CDR2 SVGAGI. TCRdb reprocessed the RT-PCR reads with MiXCR, giving one entry per CDR3 protein. Here the sample spans under 850,000 distinct CDR3 sequences, about a fifth being singletons. The rearrangement links TRBV6-5 to TRBJ2-2; D uncertain. The sequencing here drew on PBMCs from blood, taken 5 days after vaccination. The sequence derives from a man aged 50 to 59 who received an inactivated influenza vaccine. This CDR3 reads CASSYQIASVGELFF. CDR3 sequence (DNA): TGTGCCAGCAGTTACCAGATAGCATCGGTCGGGGAGCTGTTTTTT.